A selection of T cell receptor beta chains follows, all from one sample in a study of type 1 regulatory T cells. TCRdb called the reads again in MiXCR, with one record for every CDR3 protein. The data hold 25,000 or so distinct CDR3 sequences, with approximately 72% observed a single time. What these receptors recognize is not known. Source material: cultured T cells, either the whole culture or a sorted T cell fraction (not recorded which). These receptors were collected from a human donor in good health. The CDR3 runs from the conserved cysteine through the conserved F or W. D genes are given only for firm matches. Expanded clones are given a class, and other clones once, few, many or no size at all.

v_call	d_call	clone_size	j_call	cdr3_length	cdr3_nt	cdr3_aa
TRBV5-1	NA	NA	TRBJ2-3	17	TGCGCCAGCAGCTTGTCGGCAGGACAAGGGGGGGGAGATACGCAGTATTTT	CASSLSAGQGGGDTQYF
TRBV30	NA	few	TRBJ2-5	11	TGTGCCTGGCGCTCCCGGGAGACCCAGTACTTC	CAWRSRETQYF
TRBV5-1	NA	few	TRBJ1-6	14	TGCGCCAGCAGCTTGGGCCAGCCCAATTCACCCCTCCACTTT	CASSLGQPNSPLHF
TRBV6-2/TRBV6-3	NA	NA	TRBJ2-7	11	TGTGCCAGCAGTAGTAGGTACGAGCAGTACTTC	CASSSRYEQYF
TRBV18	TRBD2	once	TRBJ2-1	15	TGTGCCAGCTCACTACTAGCGGGGCGGTACAATGAGCAGTTCTTC	CASSLLAGRYNEQFF
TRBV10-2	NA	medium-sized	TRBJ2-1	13	TGCGCCAGCACAAGGGGGTCCTACAATGAGCAGTTCTTC	CASTRGSYNEQFF
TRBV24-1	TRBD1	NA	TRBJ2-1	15	TGTGCCACCAGCTCCGGGACAGCAGCCTACAATGAGCAGTTCTTC	CATSSGTAAYNEQFF
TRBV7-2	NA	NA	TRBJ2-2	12	TGTGCCAGCAGCCTTGGGACCGGGGAGCTGTTTTTT	CASSLGTGELFF
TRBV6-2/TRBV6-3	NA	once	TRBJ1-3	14	TGTGCCAGCAGGAGGAGGTCGTCCGGAAACACCATATATTTC	CASRRRSSGNTIYF
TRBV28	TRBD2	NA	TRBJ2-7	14	TGTGCCAGCAGTCTGACTAGCGGGGGGACCGAGCAGTACTTC	CASSLTSGGTEQYF
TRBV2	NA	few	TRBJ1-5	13	TGTGCCAGCAGTGAACAGGCCTCTCAGCCCCAGCATTTT	CASSEQASQPQHF
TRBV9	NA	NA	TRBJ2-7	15	TGTGCCAGCAGCGTAGGTGGGGGCTCAAGAAACGAGCAGTACTTC	CASSVGGGSRNEQYF
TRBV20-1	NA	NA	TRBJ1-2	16	TGCAGTGCTAGAGATGGGGGGCGCGGCAGAGACTATGGCTACACCTTC	CSARDGGRGRDYGYTF
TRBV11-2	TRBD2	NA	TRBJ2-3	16	TGTGCCAGCAGCGCCCGGGCAGCGGGGGGCACAGATACGCAGTATTTT	CASSARAAGGTDTQYF
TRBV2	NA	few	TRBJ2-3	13	TGTGCCAGCAGTCTGCGGAGGACAGATACGCAGTATTTT	CASSLRRTDTQYF
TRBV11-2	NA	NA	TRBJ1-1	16	TGTGCCAGCAGTCCCCTCGTCGGGTACTCGAACACTGAAGCTTTCTTT	CASSPLVGYSNTEAFF
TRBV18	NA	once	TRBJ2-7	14	TGTGCCAGCTCACCATTAGGCTGGAGTGGCGAGCAGTACTTC	CASSPLGWSGEQYF
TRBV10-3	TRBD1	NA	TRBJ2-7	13	TGTGCCATCAGTGGGACAGGCGCCTACGAGCAGTACTTC	CAISGTGAYEQYF
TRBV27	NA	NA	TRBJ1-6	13	TGTGCCAGCAGAAGGAATCTGGGGTCACCCCTCCACTTT	CASRRNLGSPLHF
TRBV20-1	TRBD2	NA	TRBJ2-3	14	TGCAGTGCCAGAGGCCGACTAGCGGGGGATACGCAGTATTTT	CSARGRLAGDTQYF
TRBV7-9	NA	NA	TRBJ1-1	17	TGTGCCAGCAGCTTAGGCCGAACCCCGGCCCTGGGAACTGAAGCTTTCTTT	CASSLGRTPALGTEAFF
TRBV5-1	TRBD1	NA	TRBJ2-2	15	TGCGCCAGCAGCAGCCCGGGACAGGGCACCGGGGAGCTGTTTTTT	CASSSPGQGTGELFF
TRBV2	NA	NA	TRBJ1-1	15	TGTGCCAGCAGTGATCCCCGAGCCGTGAACACTGAAGCTTTCTTT	CASSDPRAVNTEAFF
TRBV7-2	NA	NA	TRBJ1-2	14	TGTGCCAGCAGCTTAGCGAGAGACGGGGGAGAGTACACCTTC	CASSLARDGGEYTF
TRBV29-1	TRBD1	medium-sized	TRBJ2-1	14	TGCAGCGTTGATCGACAGGGGGCGGTTGGTGAGCAGTTCTTC	CSVDRQGAVGEQFF
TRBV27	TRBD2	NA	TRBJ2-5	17	TGTGCCAGCAGTTTAGGGGCACTAGCGGGGGCACAAGAGACCCAGTACTTC	CASSLGALAGAQETQYF
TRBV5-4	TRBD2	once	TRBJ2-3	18	TGTGCCAGCAGCTTGTCAACACTAGCGGGGCCTCACACAGATACGCAGTATTTT	CASSLSTLAGPHTDTQYF
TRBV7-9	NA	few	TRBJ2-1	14	TGTGCCAGCAGCTTTTCTGACTCCTACAATGAGCAGTTCTTC	CASSFSDSYNEQFF
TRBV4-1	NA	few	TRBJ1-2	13	TGCGCCAGCAGCCAAGATCCCAACTATGGCTACACCTTC	CASSQDPNYGYTF